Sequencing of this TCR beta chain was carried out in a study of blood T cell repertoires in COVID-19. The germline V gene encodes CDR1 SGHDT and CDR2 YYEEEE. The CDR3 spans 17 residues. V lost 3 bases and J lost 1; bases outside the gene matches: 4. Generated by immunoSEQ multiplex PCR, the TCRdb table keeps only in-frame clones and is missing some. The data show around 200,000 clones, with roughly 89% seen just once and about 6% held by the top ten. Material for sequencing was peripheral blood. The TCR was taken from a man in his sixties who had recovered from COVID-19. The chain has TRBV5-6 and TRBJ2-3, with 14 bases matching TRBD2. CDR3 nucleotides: TGTGCCAGCAGCTCCCGACTAGCGGGAGGGCGCACAGATACGCAGTATTTT. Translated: CASSSRLAGGRTDTQYF.